These 30 T cell receptor beta chains were sequenced from one sample in a study of blood T cells in healthy people across ages. Alongside a J-beta primer mix, a sample-barcoded 5' primer served in a second PCR lasting about 6 to 12 cycles. MiXCR was run by TCRdb on the 5' RACE reads, yielding one entry per CDR3 protein. The repertoire includes about 1.5 million distinct CDR3 sequences, around 39% of them detected once, and roughly 7.9% sits in the top ten. The sequencing sample was made of blood. Source of these receptors: a woman younger than 35 in good health.

This clonotype was recorded once. The genes are TRBV7-9 and TRBJ2-7, with TRBD1 identical over 7 bases. Germline CDR1 and CDR2: SEHNR and FQNEAQ (reference sequence). The CDR3 sequence is 15 residues long. J lost 7 bases, V lost 5 bases, and 14 bases had no gene match. The CDR3 is CASSPPGGQYNEQYF. The CDR3 DNA is TGTGCCAGCAGCCCACCAGGGGGTCAATACAATGAGCAGTACTTC.

This clonotype was seen only a few times. This chain uses TRBV5-1 with TRBJ2-1, with D perhaps assigned TRBD1 or TRBD2 (6 bases each). The CDR3 is 15 amino acids. CDR1 is SGHRS and CDR2 is YFSETQ in the germline V gene. Deletions cut 5 bases from V and 0 bases from J, with 12 bases between. CDR3 bases: TGCGCCAGCAGAAAGGGGGGAGTCTCCTACAATGAGCAGTTCTTC. Protein: CASRKGGVSYNEQFF.

As for this clonotype: Possible read error: a much larger clone is one base away. The genes are TRBV7-2 and TRBJ2-7; D perhaps matches TRBD1 (5 bases). The J call may be mistaken, given a closer DNA end match to TRBJ2-5. The CDR3 covers 14 residues. From germline, CDR1 is SGHTA and CDR2 FQGNSA. Here the CDR3 DNA reads TGTGCCAGCAGCCGTTGGGGCTCCACGGAGACCCAGTACTTC. Translated: CASSRWGSTETQYF.

This clonotype was seen a few times. The gene calls are TRBV7-9 and TRBJ1-6; a possible D gene is TRBD1 (6 bases). CDR1 and CDR2 from the germline V gene are SEHNR and FQNEAQ (reference sequence). The CDR3 is 14 residues long. Trimming stripped 5 bases from V and 5 bases from J, with 10 bases between. The CDR3 protein is CASSQGTDNSPLHF. DNA of the CDR3: TGTGCCAGCAGCCAGGGGACGGATAATTCACCCCTCCACTTT. Using reference TRBV7-9 and TRBJ1-6 for the parts outside the CDR3, the full variable domain is DTGVSQNPRHKITKRGQNVTFRCDPISEHNRLYWYRQTLGQGPEFLTYFQNEAQLEKSRLLSDRFSAERPKGSFSTLEIQRTEQGDSAMYLCASSQGTDNSPLHFGNGTRLTVT.

This clonotype was seen a handful of times. This rearrangement joins TRBV7-9 to TRBJ2-3; D remains unclear. V shed 6 bases and J shed 12 bases, with 16 bases lying between them. Germline CDR1 is SEHNR and CDR2 is FQNEAQ (reference sequence). The CDR3 has 12 amino acids. For the CDR3, the DNA is TGTGCCAGCAGTTCCGACTTTAATAGACAGTATTTT. Amino acid sequence: CASSSDFNRQYF. The entire variable domain, with the rest obtained from reference TRBV7-9 and TRBJ2-3, is as follows: DTGVSQNPRHKITKRGQNVTFRCDPISEHNRLYWYRQTLGQGPEFLTYFQNEAQLEKSRLLSDRFSAERPKGSFSTLEIQRTEQGDSAMYLCASSSDFNRQYFGPGTRLTVL.

The V call is TRBV5-1, the J call TRBJ2-3, with a weak D call TRBD2 (6 bases). The ends were cut back, 1 base at V and 6 bases at J, with 9 bases in the middle. Germline CDR1 reads SGHRS; CDR2 reads YFSETQ. The CDR3 runs to 13 residues. The CDR3 reads CASSLRRDDTQYF. Written as DNA, the CDR3 is TGCGCCAGCAGCTTGAGGAGGGACGATACGCAGTATTTT.

V and J are TRBV3-1 and TRBJ2-3, with 10 bases fitting TRBD2. With V trimmed by 5 bases and J by 6 bases, 17 bases remained unmatched. The CDR3 consists of 18 residues. Germline CDR1 is LGHDT and CDR2 is YNNKEL (reference sequence). This CDR3 reads CASSSGAIAGGRGDTQYF. CDR3 DNA: TGTGCCAGCAGCTCGGGGGCTATAGCGGGGGGCCGGGGGGATACGCAGTATTTT.

This chain joins TRBV27 and TRBJ2-1; unclear D gene. CDR3 size: 13 residues. The V gene's germline CDR1 is MNHEY and CDR2 SMNVEV (reference sequence). The V end was cut by 0 bases, the J end by 9 bases, with 9 bases between. The DNA of the CDR3 is TGTGCCAGCAGTTTATCGAGCCCGAGTGAGCAGTTCTTC. The encoded protein is CASSLSSPSEQFF.

The chain joins TRBV7-2 to TRBJ1-6; the D gene is possibly TRBD1 (6 bases). This CDR3 is built from 15 residues. V was shortened by 5 bases and J by 7 bases, with 15 bases between the two germline ends. Germline loops: CDR1 SGHTA, CDR2 FQGNSA. In DNA, the CDR3 is TGTGCCAGCAGCCGACAAGGGGGGATCAATTCACCCCTCCACTTT. It yields the protein CASSRQGGINSPLHF.

The chain has TRBV25-1 and TRBJ2-3; 12 bases are a match to TRBD2. V was pared by 0 bases and J by 5 bases, with 9 bases of the junction left unmatched. The CDR3 length is 18 residues. Per the germline V gene, CDR1 is MGHDK and CDR2 is SYGVNS. The CDR3 spells CASSEYFLAGGEVDTQYF. CDR3 nucleotide sequence: TGTGCCAGCAGTGAATATTTTCTAGCGGGAGGGGAAGTAGATACGCAGTATTTT.

This clonotype occurred a few times. The chain employs TRBV7-9 and TRBJ1-2, with D possibly matching TRBD1 (6 bases). CDR1 is SEHNR, CDR2 FQNEAQ, per germline (reference sequence). The CDR3 has 13 amino acids. Trimming removed 3 bases at V and 7 bases at J, with 12 bases between. This chain's CDR3 is CASSFPGEGGYTF. The DNA for the CDR3 is TGTGCCAGCAGCTTCCCAGGGGAGGGTGGCTACACCTTC. Looking up the rest from reference TRBV7-9 and TRBJ1-2 gives the full variable domain: DTGVSQNPRHKITKRGQNVTFRCDPISEHNRLYWYRQTLGQGPEFLTYFQNEAQLEKSRLLSDRFSAERPKGSFSTLEIQRTEQGDSAMYLCASSFPGEGGYTFGSGTRLTVV.

The rearrangement links TRBV4-1 to TRBJ1-4; 10 bases line up with TRBD1. The CDR3 has 15 amino acids. Germline V gene lookup returns CDR1 MGHRA and CDR2 YSYEKL. V gave up 1 base and J gave up 8 bases; unmatched junction bases: 4. The CDR3 DNA reads TGCGCCAGCAGCCAAGGACAGGGGGCGAGGGAAAAACTGTTTTTT. Its translation: CASSQGQGAREKLFF.

This clonotype was observed a single time. The V gene is TRBV6-1, the J gene TRBJ1-1; TRBD1 matches at 10 bases. The CDR3 consists of 15 residues. J was trimmed by 4 bases and V by 1 base; bases with no gene match: 3. The germline V gene encodes CDR1 MNHNS and CDR2 SASEGT. In DNA, the CDR3 is TGTGCCAGCAGTGAAGTCGGACAGGGGGGCACTGAAGCTTTCTTT. Residues: CASSEVGQGGTEAFF.

This sequence joins TRBV20-1 and TRBJ2-7; TRBD2 matches 7 bases. This CDR3 spans 15 amino acids. Trimming took 3 bases from V and 0 from J; bases not matched to a gene: 8. Germline CDR1 reads DFQATT; CDR2 reads SNEGSKA (reference sequence). The CDR3 here is CSASWGEGYSYEQYF. Written as DNA, the CDR3 is TGCAGTGCTAGTTGGGGGGAGGGATACTCCTACGAGCAGTACTTC.

This clonotype appeared once. The CDR3 bases are TGTGCCAGCAGCTTAGTAACGACACCCCTTACACAAGAGACCCAGTACTTC. This codes for CASSLVTTPLTQETQYF. J is TRBJ2-5 and V is TRBV7-6; D is unclear. Trimming left V 1 base short and J 2 bases short, with 17 bases between. The CDR3 contains 17 residues. Germline V lookup: CDR1 SGHVS, CDR2 FNYEAQ.

J is TRBJ2-3 and V is TRBV5-1; the D is unclear. V was clipped by 4 bases and J by 0 bases, with 12 bases between them. Germline CDR1 SGHRS, CDR2 YFSETQ. CDR3 length equals 15 residues. CDR3 nucleotides: TGCGCCAGCAGCCCCGATTCGTGGAGCACAGATACGCAGTATTTT. Protein product: CASSPDSWSTDTQYF.

The V call is TRBV5-1, the J call TRBJ1-1; D is undetermined. The CDR3 contains 13 residues. Germline V lookup: CDR1 SGHRS, CDR2 YFSETQ. Trimming removed 1 base at V and 7 bases at J, with 11 bases between. The chain's CDR3 is CASSLPPGLEAFF. The CDR3 DNA reads TGCGCCAGCAGCTTGCCCCCGGGCCTTGAAGCTTTCTTT. Based on the CDR3 plus reference TRBV5-1 and TRBJ1-1, the full variable domain is KAGVTQTPRYLIKTRGQQVTLSCSPISGHRSVSWYQQTPGQGLQFLFEYFSETQRNKGNFPGRFSGRQFSNSRSEMNVSTLELGDSALYLCASSLPPGLEAFFGQGTRLTVV.

The table lists this clonotype with a few counts. This chain links TRBV20-1 with TRBJ2-7; 8 nucleotides agree with TRBD1. V lost 5 bases to trimming and J lost 7 bases; unmatched junction nucleotides: 16. This CDR3 is 15 amino acids long. Germline V gene sequence: CDR1 DFQATT, CDR2 SNEGSKA (reference sequence). The chain's CDR3 is CSALPTRTGPGEQYF. The CDR3 nucleotides read TGCAGTGCTCTCCCCACCCGGACAGGGCCGGGAGAGCAGTACTTC.

This clonotype was found a few times. The chain is built from TRBV5-1 and TRBJ2-3, with TRBD2 as a possible D gene (5 bases). Germline assignment: CDR1 SGHRS and CDR2 YFSETQ. The CDR3 spans 13 residues. The germline V and J ends were trimmed by 0 bases and 10 bases, with 12 bases remaining between them. The CDR3 region is CASSLVLAQAQYF. CDR3 in DNA: TGCGCCAGCAGCTTGGTCCTAGCCCAGGCGCAGTATTTT. The full variable domain, rest sourced from reference TRBV5-1 and TRBJ2-3, is KAGVTQTPRYLIKTRGQQVTLSCSPISGHRSVSWYQQTPGQGLQFLFEYFSETQRNKGNFPGRFSGRQFSNSRSEMNVSTLELGDSALYLCASSLVLAQAQYFGPGTRLTVL.

The chain links TRBV11-2 to TRBJ2-3; perhaps TRBD2 as D (6 bases). CDR3 length: 17 residues. With 3 bases removed from V and 0 bases from J, the gap between germline ends came to 16 bases. The germline V gene encodes CDR1 SGHAT and CDR2 FQNNGV. This CDR3 is CASSFDVASASTDTQYF. The CDR3 DNA is TGTGCCAGCAGCTTCGACGTCGCTAGCGCTAGCACAGATACGCAGTATTTT.

This clonotype was counted only a few times. V is TRBV7-2 and J is TRBJ2-3, with no clear D. Trimming took off 3 bases at V and 10 bases at J, with 17 bases between the two ends. Germline V gene sequence: CDR1 SGHTA, CDR2 FQGNSA. CDR3 size: 14 residues. The CDR3, as DNA: TGTGCCAGCAGCTTGGGCCCGGGCCCCCTCCCGCAGTATTTT. It yields the protein CASSLGPGPLPQYF. Supplemented by reference TRBV7-2 and TRBJ2-3, the full variable domain reads GAGVSQSPSNKVTEKGKDVELRCDPISGHTALYWYRQSLGQGLEFLIYFQGNSAPDKSGLPSDRFSAERTGGSVSTLTIQRTQQEDSAVYLCASSLGPGPLPQYFGPGTRLTVL.

Concerning this clonotype itself: A much bigger clone sits one base away, suggesting this may be a read error. Written as DNA, the CDR3 is TGTGCCAGCAGCCGACAGGGGGCCTGCGAGCAGTACTTC. It specifies CASSRQGACEQYF. The chain joins TRBV7-2 to TRBJ2-4; 10 bases match TRBD1. TRBJ2-7 matches the DNA end more closely, so the J call is doubtful. In germline, CDR1 is SGHTA, CDR2 FQGNSA. The CDR3 spans 13 residues.

This chain links TRBV10-3 with TRBJ2-7, with a weak D call TRBD2 (6 bases). The CDR3 totals 12 residues. Looked up from germline, CDR1 is ENHRY and CDR2 is SYGVKD. Trimming removed 10 bases from V and 7 bases from J, with 17 bases in between. The CDR3 loop reads CATEGRHEEQYF. The DNA of the CDR3 is TGTGCCACCGAGGGGAGGCATGAGGAGCAGTACTTC.

This clonotype turned up a few times. The chain joins TRBV9 to TRBJ2-1, with D uncertain. This CDR3 is built from 14 residues. V lost 4 bases and J lost 8, with 16 bases in between. Germline CDR1 SGDLS, CDR2 YYNGEE. CDR3 loop: CASSTRPGNDEQFF. The CDR3 DNA sequence: TGTGCCAGCAGCACCCGTCCGGGTAACGATGAGCAGTTCTTC.

V usage is TRBV4-2 and J usage is TRBJ2-1; TRBD2 is a possible D gene (6 bases). Trimming took 8 bases from V and 8 from J, leaving 19 bases between them. The CDR3 covers 14 residues. Per the germline V gene, CDR1 is LGHNA and CDR2 is YNFKEQ. The CDR3 DNA reads TGTGCCAGCGACGGAGGGTCATGGGACGATGAGCAGTTCTTC. Translating it yields CASDGGSWDDEQFF.

This clonotype occurred a few times. The chain joins TRBV5-6 to TRBJ2-3; 15 nucleotides agree with TRBD2. Germline V gene data show CDR1 as SGHDT and CDR2 as YYEEEE. The CDR3 spans 15 residues. Trimming cost V 5 bases and J 5 bases; bases outside gene matches: 3. CDR3 loop: CASSPGLAGGDTQYF. DNA for the CDR3: TGTGCCAGCAGTCCGGGACTAGCGGGAGGAGATACGCAGTATTTT.

V usage is TRBV10-3 and J usage is TRBJ2-7; TRBD1 or TRBD2 may be the D gene (5 bases each). The V gene's germline CDR1 is ENHRY and CDR2 SYGVKD. The CDR3 loop spans 13 amino acids. The ends were cut back, 10 bases at V and 2 bases at J, with 15 bases in the middle. CDR3 nucleotide sequence: TGTGCCACCTCACACGGGGCCGCCTACGAGCAGTACTTC. Translation: CATSHGAAYEQYF.

This clonotype has only one observation. This chain joins TRBV12-3 or TRBV12-4 and TRBJ1-2; D unresolved. The CDR3 is made up of 15 amino acids. V was clipped by 6 bases and J by 8 bases, with 22 bases between them. CDR3 residues: CASRRAGVEVVGYTF. CDR3 DNA: TGTGCCAGCAGACGGGCCGGGGTCGAAGTAGTCGGCTACACCTTC.

About this clonotype: The junction departs from germline at one end; a sequencing error may be responsible. CDR3 sequence reads: CASSPGVDQPQHF. CDR3 sequence (DNA): TGTGCTAGCAGTCCCGGGGTGGATCAGCCCCAGCATTTT. The chain joins TRBV7-7 to TRBJ1-5; D unresolved. This CDR3 has 13 residues. Germline V lookup: CDR1 SSHAT, CDR2 FNYEAQ (reference sequence).

The rearrangement uses TRBV28 and TRBJ2-4, with 11 bases lining up with TRBD2. The CDR3 consists of 21 residues. Germline loops: CDR1 MDHEN, CDR2 SYDVKM. V was pared by 7 bases and J by 0 bases, with 20 bases of the junction left unmatched. In DNA, the CDR3 is TGTGCCAGCAAGAGTCTCACGGGAACTAGCGGGGGCCCCCTAGCCAAAAACATTCAGTACTTC. Translation: CASKSLTGTSGGPLAKNIQYF.